What follows describes a single T cell receptor beta chain. The table came from immunoSEQ multiplex PCR; TCRdb's copy has only in-frame clones and leaves some out. The table has around 77,000 clones, 90% to 95% seen once; the top ten hold 1% to 1.5%. CDR3 length equals 15 residues. The ends lost 5 bases at V and 0 bases at J; junction bases unmatched: 3. Germline CDR1 reads SGHAT; CDR2 reads FQNNGV. This sample stems from a study of T cell changes during pregnancy in multiple sclerosis. Source: peripheral blood, taken in the third trimester of pregnancy. The chain carries TRBV11-2 and TRBJ2-2; 7 bases line up with TRBD2. The TCR originated in a female donor with multiple sclerosis, enrolled in a pregnancy study. The CDR3 is CASSLGGSNTGELFF. As DNA, the CDR3 is TGTGCCAGCAGCCTGGGGGGGTCGAACACCGGGGAGCTGTTTTTT.